The 21 T cell receptor beta chains reported below all come from one sample, sequenced in a study of beta chain features in type 1 diabetes. Expressed TCRB transcripts were sequenced because the isolated RNA had all been reverse transcribed beforehand. The repertoire was sequenced with immunoSEQ multiplex PCR; TCRdb's copy has only in-frame clones and lacks some. This table holds around 280,000 clones, 8% found once. Specimen: central memory CD4+ T cells from blood. The receptors come from a woman aged 18 to 35 in good health.

This clone appeared a few times. This chain uses TRBV4-3 with TRBJ2-7; 7 bases align to TRBD2. The J segment lost 3 bases and the V segment lost 0 bases, leaving 8 bases of the junction unmatched. The CDR3 sequence is 16 residues long. Germline loops: CDR1 LGHNA, CDR2 YSLEER. The CDR3 nucleotides are TGCGCCAGCAGCCAAGATCTCGGGGGGACCCTCTACGAGCAGTACTTC. Its protein is CASSQDLGGTLYEQYF.

This chain links TRBV14 with TRBJ2-1; perhaps TRBD2 as D (5 bases). V was cut by 5 bases and J by 0 bases, with 5 bases left in between. This CDR3 contains 13 residues. Looked up from germline, CDR1 is SGHDN and CDR2 is FVKESK. The CDR3 sequence is CASSGSSYNEQFF. CDR3 in DNA: TGTGCCAGCAGCGGGAGCTCCTACAATGAGCAGTTCTTC.

This rearrangement joins TRBV7-3 to TRBJ2-2, with D unresolved. V lost 5 bases and J 2 bases, leaving 9 bases between the germline ends. The germline CDR1 and CDR2 sequences are SGHTA and FQGTGA. This CDR3 is built from 14 residues. CDR3 nucleotide sequence: TGTGCCAGCAGCAAAGAGCTTAACACCGGGGAGCTGTTTTTT. It codes for CASSKELNTGELFF.

V and J are TRBV14 and TRBJ1-2; 7 nucleotides align to TRBD1. Germline CDR1 SGHDN, CDR2 FVKESK. CDR3 size: 14 residues. The V segment lost 4 bases and the J segment 7 bases; nucleotides outside the gene matches: 9. The CDR3 region is CASSLTGSFGGYTF. The CDR3 DNA reads as TGTGCCAGCAGCCTGACAGGGAGCTTTGGTGGCTACACCTTC.

The V and J genes are TRBV6-5 and TRBJ1-5; the D gene is possibly TRBD1 (5 bases). The CDR3 consists of 15 residues. CDR1 is MNHEY and CDR2 is SVGAGI in the germline V gene. The V end was cut by 5 bases, the J end by 3 bases, with 14 bases between. CDR3 residues: CASSTTGVSNQPQHF. CDR3 bases: TGTGCCAGCAGTACCACGGGGGTCTCCAATCAGCCCCAGCATTTT.

The rearrangement uses TRBV6-5 and TRBJ2-3, with 7 nucleotides matching TRBD2. Germline V gene lookup returns CDR1 MNHEY and CDR2 SVGAGI. V dropped 5 bases and J dropped 8; count of bases not matched to a gene: 10. The CDR3 extends over 14 amino acids. The CDR3 coding sequence is TGTGCCAGCAGTCCCTCCGGGACTACGGGTACGCAGTATTTT. Its protein product is CASSPSGTTGTQYF.

Only a few counts were recorded for this clone. The rearrangement joins TRBV11-2 to TRBJ1-4, with D unresolved. The germline V gene encodes CDR1 SGHAT and CDR2 FQNNGV. Trimming cost V 1 base and J 7 bases, with 16 bases left between them. The CDR3 is 16 amino acids. The CDR3 coding sequence is TGTGCCAGCAGCTTAGGACATCAGCAACGAGGTGAAAAACTGTTTTTT. It translates to CASSLGHQQRGEKLFF.

This chain links TRBV6-6 with TRBJ2-2; D perhaps matches TRBD1 (5 bases). Germline V gives CDR1 MNHNY, CDR2 SVGAGI (reference sequence). The V and J ends lost 4 bases and 10 bases respectively, with 10 bases between them. The CDR3 sequence is 12 residues long. CDR3 bases: TGTGCCAGCAGTTCGACAGTGGTGGAGCTGTTTTTT. Its translation: CASSSTVVELFF.

The table lists this clone with many counts. This chain links TRBV23-1 with TRBJ1-5; D uncertain. TRBV23-1 is filed as an ORF, its function uncertain. The CDR3 contains 16 residues. Trimming removed 0 bases at V and 5 bases at J, with 14 bases between. CDR3 loop: CASSQSFGASHQPQHF. Here the CDR3 DNA reads TGCGCCAGCAGTCAATCCTTTGGAGCCTCGCATCAGCCCCAGCATTTT.

As to this clone: Other DNA sequences from this sample encode an identical CDR3 as well. The chain employs TRBV19 and TRBJ2-1; 12 bases are a match to TRBD2. Looked up from germline, CDR1 is LNHDA and CDR2 is SQIVND (reference sequence). CDR3 length: 15 amino acids. The junction had 3 bases not matched to a gene; V was cut back by 5 bases and J by 4 bases. CDR3 bases: TGTGCCAGTAGTTCTAGCGGGAGGGGGTACAATGAGCAGTTCTTC. Protein: CASSSSGRGYNEQFF.

This clone was recorded a few times. V usage is TRBV28 and J usage is TRBJ2-2; TRBD2 matches at 8 bases. CDR1 MDHEN and CDR2 SYDVKM come from the germline V gene. The length of the CDR3 is 16 residues. The V and J ends lost 8 bases and 3 bases, in that order; junction bases with no gene match: 11. The DNA of the CDR3 is TGTGCCAGCTTGGCGGGGGGCTCTCGGCACACCGGGGAGCTGTTTTTT. As protein: CASLAGGSRHTGELFF.

The chain combines TRBV5-6 with TRBJ1-2; D gene unclear. The CDR3 has 17 amino acids. V lost 2 bases, J lost 4 bases, and 21 bases lay in between. Per germline, CDR1 SGHDT and CDR2 YYEEEE. CDR3 DNA sequence: TGTGCCAGCAGCTTTATATCCCCCTCCGGTGGGCCCTATGGCTACACCTTC. Residues: CASSFISPSGGPYGYTF.

This clone was seen only a few times. This chain uses TRBV6-1 with TRBJ2-7; D gene ambiguous. The CDR3 covers 14 residues. The V end was cut by 6 bases, the J end by 0 bases, with 12 bases between. Per the germline V gene, CDR1 is MNHNS and CDR2 is SASEGT. The chain's CDR3 is CASRKLPSSYEQYF. CDR3 nucleotides: TGTGCCAGCAGAAAACTACCCAGCTCCTACGAGCAGTACTTC.

The chain has TRBV5-1 and TRBJ2-1; maybe TRBD1 (5 bases). Trimming removed 3 bases from V and 0 bases from J, with 16 bases in between. Germline values: CDR1 SGHRS, CDR2 YFSETQ. The CDR3 sequence is 17 residues long. CDR3 sequence reads: CASSSSPGISSYNEQFF. In DNA form, the CDR3 reads TGCGCCAGCAGCTCGAGCCCAGGGATTAGCTCCTACAATGAGCAGTTCTTC.

This clone was detected a few times. The CDR3 is CASSLGSSGVYNEQFF. The CDR3 coding sequence is TGTGCCAGCAGCTTAGGCTCTAGCGGTGTTTACAATGAGCAGTTCTTC. V and J are TRBV11-3 and TRBJ2-1; TRBD2 matches at 7 bases. Losses at the gene ends were 1 base for V and 4 bases for J; bases not matched to a gene: 7. Looked up from germline, CDR1 is SGHNT and CDR2 is YENEEA. CDR3 length equals 16 residues.

This clone was seen only a few times. The chain uses TRBV28 and TRBJ2-3; tentative D call: TRBD2 (6 bases). With 6 bases removed from V and 7 bases from J, the gap between germline ends came to 14 bases. Germline values: CDR1 MDHEN, CDR2 SYDVKM. The CDR3 runs to 13 residues. The CDR3 reads CASSRWRAHTQYF. CDR3 sequence (DNA): TGTGCCAGCAGCCGATGGAGGGCCCATACGCAGTATTTT. The full variable domain, rest sourced from reference TRBV28 and TRBJ2-3, is DVKVTQSSRYLVKRTGEKVFLECVQDMDHENMFWYRQDPGLGLRLIYFSYDVKMKEKGDIPEGYSVSREKKERFSLILESASTNQTSMYLCASSRWRAHTQYFGPGTRLTVL.

This clone was counted ten times or more. The CDR3 DNA is TGTGCCAGCAGCCCGTGGCTAGGTGACACAAATGAGCAGTTCTTC. Protein product: CASSPWLGDTNEQFF. V usage is TRBV7-2 and J usage is TRBJ2-1; D uncertain. The V and J ends lost 5 bases and 7 bases respectively, with 18 bases between them. CDR3 size: 15 residues. Per the germline V gene, CDR1 is SGHTA and CDR2 is FQGNSA.

This clone was recorded many times. This rearrangement joins TRBV11-2 to TRBJ2-1; no firm D call. V lost 5 bases and J lost 5, with 4 bases in between. The germline V gene has CDR1 SGHAT and CDR2 FQNNGV. The CDR3 has 11 residues. CDR3 nucleotide sequence: TGTGCCAGCAGCCACAACAATGAGCAGTTCTTC. Its protein is CASSHNNEQFF.

V is TRBV29-1 and J is TRBJ2-5; weak D call: TRBD1 (7 bases). The germline CDR1 and CDR2 sequences are SQVTM and ANQGSEA. Trimming pared 7 bases from V and 1 base from J, leaving 13 bases between. The CDR3 spans 13 residues. CDR3 sequence: CSAAGQLQETQYF. CDR3 sequence (DNA): TGCAGCGCGGCGGGACAGCTCCAAGAGACCCAGTACTTC. The variable domain in full, completed from reference TRBV29-1 and TRBJ2-5, reads SAVISQKPSRDICQRGTSLTIQCQVDSQVTMMFWYRQQPGQSLTLIATANQGSEATYESGFVIDKFPISRPNLTFSTLTVSNMSPEDSSIYLCSAAGQLQETQYFGPGTRLLVL.

Regarding this clone: Sequence at one end of the junction differs from germline and may be a read error. The gene calls are TRBV5-4 and TRBJ2-5, with 12 bases matching TRBD2. The CDR3 is 18 amino acids. Germline assignment: CDR1 SGHNT and CDR2 YYREEE (reference sequence). The CDR3 nucleotides read TGTGCCCGCAGCTTGGCTCTAGCGGGGGGGCCAAGGGGAGTGACCCAGTACTTC. This codes for CARSLALAGGPRGVTQYF.

This chain joins TRBV7-6 and TRBJ2-6; D gene unclear. The CDR3 is 16 amino acids. Germline assignment: CDR1 SGHVS and CDR2 FNYEAQ. V lost 3 bases and J 0 bases, leaving 9 bases between the germline ends. Here the CDR3 DNA reads TGTGCCAGCAGCTTCAGATCCAACTCTGGGGCCAACGTCCTGACTTTC. Amino acid sequence: CASSFRSNSGANVLTF.